The present TCR beta chain was sequenced within a study of cytotoxic CD8 clonotypes in ibrutinib-treated CLL. Here immunoSEQ multiplex PCR was the method, and the copy in TCRdb shows in-frame clones only, minus some. The table lists around 310,000 clones, approximately 80% of them singletons. The CDR3 spans 13 residues. The V end was cut by 5 bases, the J end by 0 bases, with 8 bases between. From germline, CDR1 is SGHTA and CDR2 FQGNSA. The input for sequencing was PBMCs, taken before ibrutinib treatment. This sequence was found in a human donor with chronic lymphocytic leukemia. This chain uses TRBV7-2 with TRBJ2-7, with D tentatively TRBD1 or TRBD2 (5 bases each). The CDR3 nucleotides are TGTGCCAGCAGCCGGGGACGCTCCTACGAGCAGTACTTC. Translation gives CASSRGRSYEQYF.